This T cell receptor (beta chain) appears in the sequencing data of a study of blood T cell repertoires in COVID-19. Across the study: T cells, B-cell-depleted T cells, or PBMCs provided the cDNA or gDNA that served as material.

The CDR3 totals 15 residues. J lost 4 bases, V lost 4 bases, and 7 bases had no gene match. Germline values: CDR1 SGDLS, CDR2 YYNGEE. The table lists this clone with a few counts. Across 24 US areas, participants ranged in age from 18 to 89 years. Membership in each cohort depended on participant-reported clinical history. In the original processing: Quantification of nucleated cells was approximated via reference gene primer amplification. Assay used: immunoSEQ multiplex PCR; TCRdb lists only in-frame clones, some missing. The DNA gave D and trimming, while V, J and clone size come from that table. The profile shows roughly 190,000 clones, 65% to 85% of them singletons.

Specimen: PBMCs or T cells enriched from blood (not recorded which). V gene TRBV9 combines with J gene TRBJ2-1, with 8 bases matching TRBD2. The clonotype comes from a woman aged 25-40 years who had been exposed to COVID-19. The chain's CDR3 is CASSPGAGGYNEQFF. The CDR3 nucleotides are TGTGCCAGCAGCCCTGGCGCGGGGGGATACAATGAGCAGTTCTTC.